This TCR beta chain appears in the sequencing data of a study of CD8 T cells in ankylosing spondylitis (dated by TCRdb to 2015 to 2018). With respect to the entire study: The study set out to find disease-linked TCR variants by profiling T cell receptor beta repertoires in ankylosing spondylitis patients and healthy donors. Samples of peripheral blood were taken, and for ankylosing spondylitis patients, synovial fluid was collected as well. The full study cohort comprised 25 ankylosing spondylitis patients and roughly 100 healthy donors.

TCRdb lists the instrument as Illumina HiSeq 2500. Quantitative 5'-RACE with molecular barcodes was used to prepare TCR beta libraries. Per the original workflow: Disease-linked TCR variants were identified with a new computational method built on a probabilistic model of VDJ rearrangement. TCRdb cleaned the public reads at Q25 with fastp, built clones with MiXCR and kept in-frame beta chains. All rows with the same CDR3 protein become a single entry with the most common DNA and genes. TCRdb, not the authors, supplied the V and J calls. The sample table contains 150,000 to 200,000 distinct CDR3 sequences; only one count was recorded for about 9.9% of them. Roughly 28% of the sample is taken by the ten largest. CDR3 length: 14 amino acids, cysteine to phenylalanine. Here the CDR3 DNA is all that survives: 42 bases in frame from base 1. For CDR1 and CDR2, the germline V gene lists SGHRS and YFSETQ. Relative to germline, V is 0 bases shorter and J is 7 bases shorter, with 10 bases between their ends.

The research as a whole found: Blood from ankylosing spondylitis patients appeared to be characterized by a TCR beta motif composed of about 8 highly homologous amino acid variants. According to the report, matched synovial fluid samples from ankylosing spondylitis patients were significantly enriched for the disease-linked clones. Some motif variants were previously reported in synovial fluid and blood of reactive arthritis patients, suggesting common disease-initiation mechanisms. The disease-linked clones had a CD8+ phenotype and were found at relatively low frequencies in peripheral blood.

This clonotype has at least ten counts. This clone's antigen is unknown. There are no base qualities to consult, and no much larger clone falls within one base. This TCR was recovered from a male donor with ankylosing spondylitis or in good health (not recorded which). Sequencing was done on a sample of blood, either unsorted or a sorted T cell fraction (not recorded which). The chain is assembled from TRBV5-1 and TRBJ2-2; perhaps TRBD2 is the D gene, with 6 bases matching. CDR3 region: CASSLETRGGELFF. The nucleotide sequence reads TGCGCCAGCAGCTTGGAGACTAGGGGCGGGGAGCTGTTTTTT.